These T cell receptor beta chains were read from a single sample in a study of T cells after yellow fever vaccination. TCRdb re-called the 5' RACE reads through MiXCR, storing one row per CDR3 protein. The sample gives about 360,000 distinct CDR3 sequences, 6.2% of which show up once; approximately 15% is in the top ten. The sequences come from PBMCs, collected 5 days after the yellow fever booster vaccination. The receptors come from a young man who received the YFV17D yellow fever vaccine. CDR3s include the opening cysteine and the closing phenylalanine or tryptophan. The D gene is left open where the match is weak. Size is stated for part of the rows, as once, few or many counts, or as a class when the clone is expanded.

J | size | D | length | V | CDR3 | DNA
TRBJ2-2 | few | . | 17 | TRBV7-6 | CASSRSSSGANTGELFF | TGTGCCAGCAGCCGAAGCTCAAGCGGAGCGAACACCGGGGAGCTGTTTTTT
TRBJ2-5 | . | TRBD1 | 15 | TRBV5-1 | CASLASGTGRETQYF | TGCGCCAGCCTAGCCTCCGGGACAGGGAGAGAGACCCAGTACTTC
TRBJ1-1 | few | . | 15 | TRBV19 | CASTPPGSWNTEAFF | TGTGCCAGTACTCCCCCAGGCAGTTGGAACACTGAAGCTTTCTTT
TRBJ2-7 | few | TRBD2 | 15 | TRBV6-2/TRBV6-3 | CASSSGRASSYEQYF | TGTGCCAGCAGTTCCGGGAGGGCCAGCAGCTACGAGCAGTACTTC
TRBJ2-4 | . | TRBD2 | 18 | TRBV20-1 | CSAPPVREGGVAKNIQYF | TGCAGTGCTCCTCCGGTGCGGGAGGGGGGGGTAGCCAAAAACATTCAGTACTTC
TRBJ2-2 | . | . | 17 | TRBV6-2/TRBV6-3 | CASSYERDQTNTGELFF | TGTGCCAGCAGTTACGAGAGGGACCAAACGAACACCGGGGAGCTGTTTTTT
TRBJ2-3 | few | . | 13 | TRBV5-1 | CASSLASVDTQYF | TGCGCCAGCAGCTTGGCGAGTGTGGATACGCAGTATTTT
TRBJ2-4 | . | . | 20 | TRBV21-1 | CASSNPNRDIRYLTKNIQYF | TGTGCCAGCAGCAACCCTAACCGGGACATTCGATATTTAACCAAAAACATTCAGTACTTC
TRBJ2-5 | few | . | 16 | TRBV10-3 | CAISDPAGEFQETQYF | TGTGCCATCAGTGACCCAGCGGGCGAATTCCAAGAGACCCAGTACTTC
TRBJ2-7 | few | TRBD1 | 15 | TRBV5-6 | CASSLVTGGLHEQYF | TGTGCCAGCAGCTTGGTCACAGGGGGTCTCCACGAGCAGTACTTC
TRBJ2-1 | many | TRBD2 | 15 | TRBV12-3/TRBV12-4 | CASSRAGGGYNEQFF | TGTGCCAGCAGTAGAGCGGGAGGGGGCTACAATGAGCAGTTCTTC
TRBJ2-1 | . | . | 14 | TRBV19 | CASNGGAVYNEQFF | TGTGCCAGTAACGGGGGCGCGGTCTACAATGAGCAGTTCTTC
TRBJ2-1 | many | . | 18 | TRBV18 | CASSHRTLRSFSYNEQFF | TGTGCCAGCTCCCACCGGACTCTTAGGTCTTTCTCCTACAATGAGCAGTTCTTC
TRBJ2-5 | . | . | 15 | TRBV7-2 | CASSFSLGGAETQYF | TGTGCCAGCAGCTTTTCACTTGGGGGAGCAGAGACCCAGTACTTC
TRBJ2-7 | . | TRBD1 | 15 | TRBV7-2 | CASSSDRGEVYEQYF | TGTGCCAGCAGCTCAGACAGGGGTGAGGTCTACGAGCAGTACTTC
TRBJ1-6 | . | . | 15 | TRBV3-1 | CASSQSPGDGSPLHF | TGTGCCAGCAGCCAATCCCCCGGAGATGGGTCACCCCTCCACTTT
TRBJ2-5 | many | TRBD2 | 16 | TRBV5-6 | CASSFRLAGVQETQYF | TGTGCCAGCAGCTTCCGACTAGCGGGGGTTCAAGAGACCCAGTACTTC
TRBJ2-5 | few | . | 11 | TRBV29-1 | CSVRQQETQYF | TGCAGCGTTAGGCAACAAGAGACCCAGTACTTC
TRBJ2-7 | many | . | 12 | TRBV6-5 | CASFGVPYEQYF | TGTGCCAGCTTCGGGGTTCCCTACGAGCAGTACTTC
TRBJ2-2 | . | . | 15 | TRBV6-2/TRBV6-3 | CASSGQGANTGELFF | TGTGCCAGCAGTGGGCAGGGAGCGAACACCGGGGAGCTGTTTTTT
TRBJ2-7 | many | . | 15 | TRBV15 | CATSREGGTDYEQYF | TGTGCCACCAGCAGAGAAGGGGGAACCGACTACGAGCAGTACTTC
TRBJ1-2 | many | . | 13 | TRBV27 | CASSSIGGGGYTF | TGTGCCAGCAGTTCAATCGGGGGTGGTGGCTACACCTTC
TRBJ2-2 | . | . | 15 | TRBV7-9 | CASSLGSTHTGELFF | TGTGCCAGCAGCTTGGGTTCGACTCACACCGGGGAGCTGTTTTTT
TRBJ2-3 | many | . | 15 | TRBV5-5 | CASSLAGQLTDTQYF | TGTGCCAGCAGCTTGGCCGGGCAACTGACAGATACGCAGTATTTT
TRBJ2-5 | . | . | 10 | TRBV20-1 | CSALKETQYF | TGCAGTGCTTTGAAAGAGACCCAGTACTTC
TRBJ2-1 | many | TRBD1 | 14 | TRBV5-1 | CASSQTGLGNEQFF | TGCGCCAGCAGCCAGACAGGGTTGGGTAATGAGCAGTTCTTC
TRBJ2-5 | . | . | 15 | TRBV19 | CASSISGPNQETQYF | TGTGCCAGTAGTATATCAGGCCCGAACCAAGAGACCCAGTACTTC
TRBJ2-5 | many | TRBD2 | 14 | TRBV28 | CASILSGSEETQYF | TGTGCCAGCATCCTGAGCGGGAGCGAAGAGACCCAGTACTTC
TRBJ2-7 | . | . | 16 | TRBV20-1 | CSARGSAAQNSYEQYF | TGCAGTGCTAGAGGGTCTGCGGCCCAAAACTCCTACGAGCAGTACTTC
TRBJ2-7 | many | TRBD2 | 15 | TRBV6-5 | CASSYRAGGSSEQYF | TGTGCCAGCAGTTATCGAGCGGGAGGATCCTCCGAGCAGTACTTC
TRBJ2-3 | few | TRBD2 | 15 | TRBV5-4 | CASSWEGGPPYTQYF | TGTGCCAGCAGCTGGGAGGGAGGACCACCTTATACGCAGTATTTT
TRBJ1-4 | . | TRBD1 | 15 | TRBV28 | CASSPLDRDNEKLFF | TGTGCCAGCAGTCCCCTGGACAGGGACAATGAAAAACTGTTTTTT
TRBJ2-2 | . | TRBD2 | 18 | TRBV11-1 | CASSFVPPGRAQTGELFF | TGTGCCAGCAGCTTCGTACCCCCAGGGAGGGCCCAGACCGGGGAGCTGTTTTTT
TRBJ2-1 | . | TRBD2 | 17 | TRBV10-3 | CAISERGLADSYNEQFF | TGTGCCATCAGTGAGCGTGGGCTAGCGGACTCCTACAATGAGCAGTTCTTC
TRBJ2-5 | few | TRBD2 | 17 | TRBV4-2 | CASSQISGSGMRETQYF | TGTGCCAGCAGCCAAATTAGTGGTAGCGGGATGAGGGAGACCCAGTACTTC
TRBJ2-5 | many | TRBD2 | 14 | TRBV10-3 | CATDNSGTRETQYF | TGTGCCACGGACAATAGCGGGACCAGGGAGACCCAGTACTTC
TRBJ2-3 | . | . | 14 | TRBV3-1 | CASSQLETRGTQYF | TGTGCCAGCAGCCAATTAGAGACCCGGGGTACGCAGTATTTT
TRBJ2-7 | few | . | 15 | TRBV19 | CASSTGPRGAHEQYF | TGTGCCAGTAGTACGGGGCCTCGAGGGGCCCACGAGCAGTACTTC
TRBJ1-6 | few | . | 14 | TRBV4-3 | CASSQGGRGSPLHF | TGCGCCAGCAGCCAAGGTGGGAGGGGTTCACCCCTCCACTTT
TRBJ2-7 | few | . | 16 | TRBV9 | CASGRGRQTRHYEQYF | TGTGCCAGCGGTCGGGGACGGCAGACTAGGCACTACGAGCAGTACTTC
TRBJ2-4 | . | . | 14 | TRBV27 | CASSYRQVGNIQYF | TGTGCCAGCAGCTATCGACAGGTTGGAAACATTCAGTACTTC
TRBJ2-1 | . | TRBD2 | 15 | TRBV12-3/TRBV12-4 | CASSFGASGREEQFF | TGTGCCAGCAGTTTTGGGGCTAGCGGGAGAGAAGAGCAGTTCTTC
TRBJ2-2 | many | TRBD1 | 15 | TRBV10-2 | CASSERDSKGGELFF | TGCGCCAGCAGTGAAAGGGACAGTAAGGGCGGGGAGCTGTTTTTT
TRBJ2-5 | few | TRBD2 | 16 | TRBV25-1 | CASSEVLLAGVETQYF | TGTGCCAGCAGTGAAGTTTTGCTAGCGGGAGTGGAGACCCAGTACTTC
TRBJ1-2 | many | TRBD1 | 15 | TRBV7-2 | CASSPRSQGDGGYTF | TGTGCCAGCAGCCCCCGGTCGCAGGGGGACGGTGGCTACACCTTC
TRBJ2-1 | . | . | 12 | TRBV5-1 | CASSLAGAEQFF | TGCGCCAGCAGCTTGGCCGGGGCAGAGCAGTTCTTC
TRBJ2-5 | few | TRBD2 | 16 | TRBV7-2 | CASSRVMGGRAETQYF | TGTGCCAGCAGCCGAGTGATGGGCGGGAGGGCCGAGACCCAGTACTTC
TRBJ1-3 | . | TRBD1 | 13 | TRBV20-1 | CSATGTGGNTIYF | TGCAGTGCTACCGGGACAGGTGGCAACACCATATATTTT
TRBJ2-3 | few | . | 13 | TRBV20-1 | CSATVRSTDTQYF | TGCAGCGCCACGGTGCGCTCCACAGATACGCAGTATTTT
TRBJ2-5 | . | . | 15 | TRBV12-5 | CASGLVQGRESTQYF | TGTGCTAGTGGTTTGGTACAGGGGCGGGAGTCGACCCAGTACTTC
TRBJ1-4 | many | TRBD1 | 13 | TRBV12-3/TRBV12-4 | CASSLTGDEKLFF | TGTGCCAGCAGTTTAACAGGGGATGAAAAACTGTTTTTT
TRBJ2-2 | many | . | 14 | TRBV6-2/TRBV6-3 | CASSSTSNTGELFF | TGTGCCAGCAGTTCGACTTCCAACACCGGGGAGCTGTTTTTT
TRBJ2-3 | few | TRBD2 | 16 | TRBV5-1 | CASSYSSAGGVDTQYF | TGCGCCAGCAGCTACTCCTCAGCGGGAGGGGTGGATACGCAGTATTTT
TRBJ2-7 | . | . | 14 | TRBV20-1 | CSAPDGVTGYEQYF | TGCAGTGCCCCCGACGGAGTTACGGGTTACGAGCAGTACTTC
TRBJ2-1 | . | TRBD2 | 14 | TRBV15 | CATQTSGDYNEQFF | TGTGCCACCCAGACTAGCGGAGACTACAATGAGCAGTTCTTC
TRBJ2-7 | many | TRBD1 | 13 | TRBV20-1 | CSARRTGAYEQYF | TGCAGTGCTAGGAGGACAGGGGCCTACGAGCAGTACTTC
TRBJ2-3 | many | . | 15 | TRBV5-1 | CASSLDGQGADTQYF | TGCGCCAGCAGCTTGGACGGACAAGGCGCAGATACGCAGTATTTT
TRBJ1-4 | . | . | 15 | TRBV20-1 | CSARGRASTNEKLFF | TGCAGTGCTAGAGGACGGGCATCAACTAATGAAAAACTGTTTTTT
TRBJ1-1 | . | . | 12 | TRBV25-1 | CASSPPWDEAFF | TGTGCCAGCAGCCCTCCGTGGGATGAAGCTTTCTTT